The following is a TCR beta chain sequence with its context. As yet, its antigen is unknown. This sample was taken from a study of T cell repertoires in cytomegalovirus infection. Whole-study context: It was the public TCR beta signatures that indicated both CMV infection and matching HLA type.

In TCRdb, the reads were re-called with MiXCR into one record per CDR3 protein. The sample consists of more than 400,000 distinct CDR3 sequences, less than 30% of them appearing once. The CDR3 covers 12 residues. V was shortened by 5 bases and J by 12 bases, with 17 bases between the two germline ends. Study results and caveats: Within the response measured ex vivo, HLA-C-restricted CMV-specific TCR beta clonotypes were dominant. Cumulative frequency (of public TCR beta family members) identified carriers of CMV plus the relevant HLA.

Sequencing was performed on PBMCs. This chain joins TRBV12-3 or TRBV12-4 and TRBJ2-7, with D possibly TRBD1 on 6 matching bases. This TCR was sampled from a human donor in good health (CMV status not recorded). Some clones in this sample may be carry-over from other donors' samples. In DNA, the CDR3 is TGTGCCAGCAGTATCGTAGGACAGAGCGCGTACTTC. Protein: CASSIVGQSAYF.